A single T cell receptor (beta chain) is shown here with its context. Trimming cost V 5 bases and J 5 bases; bases outside gene matches: 11. CDR1 and CDR2 (germline): SGHVS, FQNEAQ. The CDR3 loop spans 15 amino acids. The sample is drawn from a study of blood T cell repertoires in COVID-19. In the study overall: The United States, Italy and Spain provided the acute and convalescent COVID-19 samples. Sample material is recorded as cDNA or gDNA derived from T cells, B-cell-depleted T cells, or PBMCs.

Per the study methods: Amplifying reference gene primers gave estimates of nucleated cell counts. Here immunoSEQ multiplex PCR was the method, and the copy in TCRdb shows in-frame clones only, minus some. For V, J and clone size, that table is used; D and trimming come from the DNA. The sample records over 150,000 clones, 80% to 90% being singletons. This clonotype was obtained from a man younger than 30 who had recovered from COVID-19. Input material: peripheral blood. The V call is TRBV7-8, the J call TRBJ1-2, with 7 bases fitting TRBD1. CDR3 amino acids: CASSRDWDSRYGYTF. The CDR3 DNA reads TGTGCCAGCAGCCGCGACTGGGACAGTAGATATGGCTACACCTTC. Drawing the rest from reference TRBV7-8 and TRBJ1-2, the complete variable domain is GAGVSQSPRYKVAKRGQDVALRCDPISGHVSLFWYQQALGQGPEFLTYFQNEAQLDKSGLPSDRFFAERPEGSVSTLKIQRTQQEDSAVYLCASSRDWDSRYGYTFGSGTRLTVV.